This T cell receptor (beta chain) originates from a study of CD8 T cells in Susac syndrome. RNA amounts of roughly 0.5 to 1 ug underwent reverse transcription with random hexamers. TCRdb re-derived calls from the immunoSEQ multiplex PCR reads in MiXCR, one entry per CDR3 protein. The repertoire holds fewer than 140,000 distinct CDR3 sequences, with roughly 94% as singletons. Sequenced material: CD8+ T cells from PBMCs. This TCR came from a human donor with Susac syndrome.

CDR3 sequence reads: CASSLDLPFSTDTQYF. CDR3 nucleotides: TGTGCCAGCAGTTTGGACTTACCGTTTAGCACAGATACGCAGTATTTT. This chain links TRBV27 with TRBJ2-3; D possibly corresponds to TRBD2 (5 bases). Germline V lookup: CDR1 MNHEY, CDR2 SMNVEV (reference sequence). This CDR3 comprises 16 residues. The V gene lost 3 bases and the J gene lost 0 bases, with 13 bases spanning the gap.